This T cell receptor beta chain was observed in a study of blood T cell repertoires in COVID-19. Study-level information: Samples representing acute and convalescent COVID-19 were sourced from the United States, Italy and Spain.

Profiling relied on immunoSEQ multiplex PCR, and the TCRdb table lists in-frame clones only, not all of them. The table lists 250,000 to 300,000 clones, roughly 90% of them singletons. The specimen sequenced was peripheral blood. The sequence derives from a woman in her sixties with acute or convalescent COVID-19.

CDR3 DNA: TGTGCCAGCACTGCTGAGGGGGTGGCCGCCGAAGCTTTCTTT. Amino acid sequence: CASTAEGVAAEAFF. The chain joins TRBV2 to TRBJ1-1; possibly TRBD1 for D (6 bases). Trimming stripped 7 bases from V and 8 bases from J, with 20 bases between. The CDR3 extends over 14 amino acids. Looked up from germline, CDR1 is SNHLY and CDR2 is FYNNEI.